Each of the 14 T cell receptor beta chains below was sequenced from the same sample in a study of cytomegalovirus exposure and HLA in healthy donors. The PCR was carried out with 60 Vbeta primers and 13 Jbeta primers. Method: immunoSEQ multiplex PCR; TCRdb's copy keeps in-frame clones and lacks some. Listed are 140,000 to 150,000 clones; 0.9% to 1% falls within the top ten. Input material: PBMCs. These receptor sequences come from a male donor in good health and CMV-seronegative.

The chain joins TRBV25-1 to TRBJ1-2; 7 bases align to TRBD1. In germline, CDR1 is MGHDK, CDR2 SYGVNS. V gave up 2 bases and J gave up 8 bases; unmatched junction bases: 8. This CDR3 has 14 residues. The DNA for the CDR3 is TGTGCCAGCAGTGAAGCTGGTAACAGGGGCGGCTACACCTTC. Translating it yields CASSEAGNRGGYTF.

The rearrangement uses TRBV6-6 and TRBJ2-7, with a weak D call TRBD1 (6 bases). The V gene lost 6 bases and the J gene lost 6 bases, with 18 bases spanning the gap. Per the germline V gene, CDR1 is MNHNY and CDR2 is SVGAGI (reference sequence). The CDR3 is 14 residues long. The CDR3 loop is CASSPSQDSPEQYF. CDR3 bases: TGTGCCAGCAGCCCCAGTCAGGACAGTCCCGAGCAGTACTTC.

The DNA of the CDR3 is TGTGCCAGCAGCGTAGCTAGCGGGGGGGCTTACGAGCAGTACTTC. Amino acid sequence: CASSVASGGAYEQYF. This chain links TRBV9 with TRBJ2-7; 12 bases are a match to TRBD2. The CDR3 is 15 residues long. J was trimmed by 4 bases and V by 0 bases; bases with no gene match: 2. Germline lookup yields CDR1 SGDLS and CDR2 YYNGEE.

The V gene is TRBV30, the J gene TRBJ1-6, with TRBD1 identical over 7 bases. Germline CDR1 and CDR2: GTSNPN and SVGIG (reference sequence). The CDR3 contains 15 residues. With 3 bases clipped from V and 7 bases from J, the junction kept 9 bases outside the gene matches. CDR3 in amino acids: CAWSRTGGGNSPLHF. The CDR3 DNA follows: TGTGCCTGGAGCAGGACAGGAGGGGGCAATTCACCCCTCCACTTT.

The chain uses TRBV5-8 and TRBJ1-2, with 7 bases fitting TRBD1. The CDR3 is 15 amino acids. Trimming cost V 2 bases and J 4 bases; bases outside gene matches: 8. CDR1 is SGHTS and CDR2 is YDEGEE in the germline V gene. This CDR3 reads CASSLTTTGSYGYTF. DNA of the CDR3: TGTGCCAGCAGCTTAACGACGACAGGGAGCTATGGCTACACCTTC.

This sequence joins TRBV19 and TRBJ1-5; D remains unclear. CDR1 is LNHDA and CDR2 is SQIVND in the germline V gene (reference sequence). The V end was cut by 4 bases, the J end by 11 bases, with 6 bases between. The length of the CDR3 is 10 residues. DNA of the CDR3: TGTGCCAGTAGTAGCGGGACCCAGCATTTT. Protein product: CASSSGTQHF.

J is TRBJ2-1 and V is TRBV4-2; perhaps TRBD1 as D (6 bases). Germline V gene lookup returns CDR1 LGHNA and CDR2 YNFKEQ. This CDR3 spans 15 amino acids. V shed 0 bases and J shed 4 bases, with 10 bases lying between them. The CDR3 nucleotides are TGTGCCAGCAGCCAAGAAAGGACAGCTTACAATGAGCAGTTCTTC. Its protein product is CASSQERTAYNEQFF.

DNA of the CDR3: TGTGCCAGCAGGCAGCGGGGGCCCACAGATACGCAGTATTTT. Encoded protein: CASRQRGPTDTQYF. The V call is TRBV7-2, the J call TRBJ2-3, with TRBD2 matching over 8 bases. CDR3 length equals 14 residues. Losses at the gene ends were 6 bases for V and 2 bases for J; bases not matched to a gene: 4. Germline V CDR1 and CDR2: SGHTA, FQGNSA.

The chain links TRBV5-7 to TRBJ1-1, with TRBD1 as a possible D gene (6 bases). TRBV5-7 has ORF status, its function being uncertain. This CDR3 contains 16 residues. V was cut by 3 bases and J by 6 bases, with 21 bases left in between. CDR3 DNA sequence: TGTGCCAGCAGCTATGAAGTTGAGGGGGGGGGCGCTGAAGCTTTCTTT. Its protein is CASSYEVEGGGAEAFF.

The chain carries TRBV11-2 and TRBJ2-1, with TRBD2 identical over 11 bases. The J segment lost 4 bases and the V segment lost 5 bases, leaving 7 bases of the junction unmatched. The length of the CDR3 is 16 residues. Germline V CDR1 and CDR2: SGHAT, FQNNGV. The DNA of the CDR3 is TGTGCCAGCAGCCTACAGGGACTAGCGGTTTACAATGAGCAGTTCTTC. Amino acid sequence: CASSLQGLAVYNEQFF.

V is TRBV9 and J is TRBJ1-5; D call uncertain. The CDR3 contains 15 residues. Looked up from germline, CDR1 is SGDLS and CDR2 is YYNGEE. Deletions cut 3 bases from V and 0 bases from J, with 10 bases between. CDR3 DNA sequence: TGTGCCAGCAGCGCCGGGATGAATAGCAATCAGCCCCAGCATTTT. Translation gives CASSAGMNSNQPQHF. Looking up the rest from reference TRBV9 and TRBJ1-5 gives the full variable domain: DSGVTQTPKHLITATGQRVTLRCSPRSGDLSVYWYQQSLDQGLQFLIQYYNGEERAKGNILERFSAQQFPDLHSELNLSSLELGDSALYFCASSAGMNSNQPQHFGDGTRLSIL.

The V and J genes are TRBV4-2 and TRBJ2-2, with D perhaps TRBD1 (5 bases). Trimming removed 3 bases at V and 0 bases at J, with 14 bases between. The CDR3 length is 17 residues. Germline CDR1 and CDR2: LGHNA and YNFKEQ. The CDR3 DNA sequence: TGTGCCAGCAGCCATCAGGACACCTCATCGAACACCGGGGAGCTGTTTTTT. It translates to CASSHQDTSSNTGELFF.

The chain uses TRBV13 and TRBJ2-7; D is perhaps TRBD1 (5 bases). There are 15 residues in the CDR3. V shed 4 bases and J shed 2 bases, with 15 bases lying between them. CDR1 is PRHDT and CDR2 is FYEKMQ in the germline V gene (reference sequence). The CDR3 DNA reads as TGTGCCAGCAGCTCCTCGCAGGGTCGACCCTACGAGCAGTACTTC. Its protein is CASSSSQGRPYEQYF. Looking up the rest from reference TRBV13 and TRBJ2-7 gives the full variable domain: AAGVIQSPRHLIKEKRETATLKCYPIPRHDTVYWYQQGPGQDPQFLISFYEKMQSDKGSIPDRFSAQQFSDYHSELNMSSLELGDSALYFCASSSSQGRPYEQYFGPGTRLTVT.

This sequence joins TRBV6-5 and TRBJ2-2; TRBD2 agrees at 9 bases. Trimming cost V 4 bases and J 4 bases; bases outside gene matches: 7. Germline V gene lookup returns CDR1 MNHEY and CDR2 SVGAGI. This CDR3 contains 16 residues. The CDR3 protein is CASSSKREELTGELFF. The CDR3 bases are TGTGCCAGCAGTTCCAAGCGGGAGGAACTCACCGGGGAGCTGTTTTTT.